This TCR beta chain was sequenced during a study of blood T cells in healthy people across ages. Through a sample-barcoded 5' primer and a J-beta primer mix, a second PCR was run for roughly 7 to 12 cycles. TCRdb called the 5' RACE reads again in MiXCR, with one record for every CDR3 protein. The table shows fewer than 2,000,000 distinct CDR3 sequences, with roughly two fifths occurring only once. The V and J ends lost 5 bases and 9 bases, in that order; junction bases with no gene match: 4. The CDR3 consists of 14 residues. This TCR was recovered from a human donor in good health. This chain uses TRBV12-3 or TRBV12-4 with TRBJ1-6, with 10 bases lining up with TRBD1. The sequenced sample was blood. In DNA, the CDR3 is TGTGCCAGCAGTGGACAGGGGGTAATTTCACCCCTCCACTTT. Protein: CASSGQGVISPLHF.